This TCR beta chain was sequenced during a study of Graves' ophthalmopathy and Graves' hyperthyroidism. Ophthalmopathy donors' eye disease showed moderate-to-severe activity, CAS of at least 3, NOSPECS of at least 4 and duration under 3 months. The CDR3 loop spans 17 amino acids. The germline V gene has CDR1 MGHDK and CDR2 SYGVNS. Unmatched junction bases numbered 4, after V lost 2 bases and J lost 1 base. RNA transcripts were the source from which TCR beta CDR3 regions were amplified. Following a first-round RT-PCR that used HTBI primers, a second-round multiplex PCR was carried out. TCRdb itself ran the multiplex PCR reads through MiXCR, one entry per CDR3 protein. The sample lists almost 750,000 distinct CDR3 sequences, roughly 41% occurring once.

The sample comprised peripheral blood. This TCR was sampled from an adult man with Graves' ophthalmopathy. The chain joins TRBV25-1 to TRBJ1-6, with TRBD1 matching 8 bases. The CDR3: CASSEGQGWSYNSPLHF. The CDR3 DNA is TGTGCCAGCAGTGAAGGACAGGGATGGTCCTATAATTCACCCCTCCACTTT.